This is a list of T cell receptor beta chains from one sample in a study of CD8 T cells in ankylosing spondylitis. TCRdb analysed the 5' RACE reads with MiXCR anew, one entry per CDR3 protein. The sample has a few hundred thousand distinct CDR3 sequences, about 10% seen once. Material for sequencing was blood, either unsorted or a sorted T cell fraction (not recorded which). The receptors originated from a male donor with ankylosing spondylitis or in good health (not recorded which). CDR3s include the opening cysteine and the closing phenylalanine or tryptophan. The D gene is left open where the match is weak. A clone size is listed for some rows: how often the clone was seen (once, few, many), or a class if it is expanded.

cdr3_aa	cdr3_nt	d_call	v_call	j_call	clone_size
CASIDTSGQGALGTEAFF	TGTGCCAGCATCGATACATCGGGACAGGGGGCGCTGGGCACTGAAGCTTTCTTT	TRBD1	TRBV11-1	TRBJ1-1	.
CASSLGVTYEQYF	TGTGCCAGCAGCTTAGGAGTTACCTACGAGCAGTACTTC	.	TRBV7-6	TRBJ2-7	.
CSASPGGLPVSNEQFF	TGCAGTGCTAGTCCCGGGGGACTACCGGTTTCCAATGAGCAGTTCTTC	TRBD2	TRBV20-1	TRBJ2-1	.
CSVGEGPEQYF	TGCAGCGTTGGGGAGGGCCCCGAACAGTACTTC	TRBD2	TRBV29-1	TRBJ2-7	.
CASSTRQGSPENIQYF	TGTGCCAGCAGCACCAGACAGGGTAGCCCCGAAAACATTCAGTACTTC	TRBD1	TRBV7-8	TRBJ2-4	few
CASSLIGDTGELFF	TGTGCCAGCAGCTTAATAGGAGACACCGGGGAGCTGTTTTTT	.	TRBV7-3	TRBJ2-2	few
CASSLRVSGGLTGELFF	TGTGCCAGCAGCTTAAGGGTTAGCGGGGGCCTCACCGGGGAGCTGTTTTTT	TRBD2	TRBV7-3	TRBJ2-2	many
CASSPPGTYEQYF	TGTGCCAGCAGCCCGCCAGGTACATACGAGCAGTACTTC	.	TRBV7-2	TRBJ2-7	many
CASSQGDTQYF	TGTGCCAGCAGCCAGGGTGATACGCAGTATTTT	.	TRBV4-2	TRBJ2-3	many
CASSQEPSRNEQFF	TGTGCCAGCAGCCAAGAGCCATCCCGTAATGAGCAGTTCTTC	.	TRBV4-2	TRBJ2-1	.
CASSPLGGTRNIQYF	TGTGCCAGCAGCCCCTTGGGAGGTACCCGAAACATTCAGTACTTC	.	TRBV6-1	TRBJ2-4	many
CASSTPLGWDPDTQYF	TGTGCCAGCAGCACCCCACTAGGGTGGGACCCAGATACGCAGTATTTT	.	TRBV21-1	TRBJ2-3	.
CASSFRQGSYEQYF	TGTGCCAGCAGCTTTAGGCAGGGGTCCTACGAGCAGTACTTC	.	TRBV12-3/TRBV12-4	TRBJ2-7	few